The T cell receptor beta chain under discussion was sequenced for a study of cytomegalovirus exposure and HLA in healthy donors. This CDR3 comprises 14 residues. CDR1 and CDR2 (germline): MNHEY, SVGAGI. V shed 7 bases and J 0 bases; nucleotides not matched to a gene: 5. The PCR ran on 60 Vbeta and 13 Jbeta primers. The data were produced by immunoSEQ multiplex PCR, yet TCRdb's version contains in-frame clones alone and is incomplete. There are about 100,000 clones in the sample; over 60% occur only once, and roughly 4.9% lies in the top ten. This rearrangement joins TRBV6-5 to TRBJ1-1; TRBD1 matches 7 bases. The clonotype originates from a female donor in good health and CMV-seropositive. Sequencing was carried out using PBMCs. CDR3 residues: CASTRDRVNTEAFF. The CDR3 DNA sequence: TGTGCCAGCACAAGAGACAGGGTGAACACTGAAGCTTTCTTT.